The present T cell receptor beta chain was sequenced within a study of cytomegalovirus exposure and HLA in healthy donors. Study at large: A subsequent analysis stated that the 100 to 150 validation repertoires were run on the same platform as the 600 to 750 first-cohort repertoires.

Comments on this clone: The antigen remains unidentified.

Sequenced by immunoSEQ multiplex PCR; TCRdb stores in-frame clones only, minus some. The table lists 100,000 to 150,000 clones, roughly 95% of them singletons. General study results and limits: Reports described diagnosis of cytomegalovirus status by the classifier as highly specific and sensitive.

The source is a young man in good health and CMV-seronegative. Input material: PBMCs.

The CDR3 region has the DNA TGTGCCAGCAGCCAACTGGGACTAGCGGGAGACCGGGGGGAGACCCAGTACTTC. Translated: CASSQLGLAGDRGETQYF. This chain uses TRBV4-2 with TRBJ2-5; 14 positions agree with TRBD2. The CDR3 loop spans 18 amino acids. Germline lookup yields CDR1 LGHNA and CDR2 YNFKEQ. V gave up 2 bases and J gave up 5 bases; unmatched junction bases: 10.